These T cell receptor beta chains were read from a single sample in a study of CXCR3-negative and CXCR3-positive naive CD8 T cells. TCRdb reprocessed the 5' RACE reads and keeps a single row for each CDR3 protein, giving no DNA. This table lists tens of thousands of distinct CDR3 sequences. The material sequenced was naive CXCR3+ CD8+ T cells from blood. These receptors originate from a human donor in good health. Some clones in this sample may be carry-over from other donors' samples. CDR3s include the opening cysteine and the closing phenylalanine or tryptophan.

V: TRBV6-6
J: TRBJ1-2
CDR3: CASSYSLGGANYGYTF

V: TRBV4-1
J: TRBJ1-5
CDR3: CASSQVAGDQPQHF

V: TRBV27
J: TRBJ2-7
CDR3: CASSRDREFREQYF

V: TRBV5-1
J: TRBJ2-7
CDR3: CASSPRTDYEQYF

V: TRBV5-6
J: TRBJ2-2
CDR3: CASSYGRRELFF

V: TRBV12-3/TRBV12-4
J: TRBJ2-3
CDR3: CASSPYSTDTQYF

V: TRBV6-6
J: TRBJ1-1
CDR3: CASSYSMGNTEAFF

V: TRBV4-1
J: TRBJ2-3
CDR3: CASSQAPGDSLTDTQYF

V: TRBV7-9
J: TRBJ1-2
CDR3: CASSLVRGRSPGYTF

V: TRBV3-1
J: TRBJ2-5
CDR3: CASSPQMGQETQYF

V: TRBV14
J: TRBJ2-3
CDR3: CASSQTSLGSHLTDTQYF

V: TRBV5-5
J: TRBJ2-3
CDR3: CASSGDADTQYF

V: TRBV9
J: TRBJ2-7
CDR3: CASSVVDRADEQYF

V: TRBV29-1
J: TRBJ2-7
CDR3: CSVVGGDSSYEQYF

V: TRBV6-5
J: TRBJ2-1
CDR3: CASSYTNLAHEQFF

V: TRBV9
J: TRBJ2-1
CDR3: CASSVGGGGSYNEQFF

V: TRBV18
J: TRBJ1-2
CDR3: CASSPGTYYGYTF

V: TRBV12-3/TRBV12-4
J: TRBJ1-5
CDR3: CASSYTPYSNQPQHF

V: TRBV28
J: TRBJ1-6
CDR3: CASSVFGQGHNSPLHF

V: TRBV6-5
J: TRBJ2-1
CDR3: CASSYGTRDNEQFF

V: TRBV5-6
J: TRBJ1-1
CDR3: CASSPRLNTEAFF

V: TRBV5-1
J: TRBJ2-3
CDR3: CASSSHYGDTQYF

V: TRBV21-1
J: TRBJ1-1
CDR3: CASTLGGTANTEAFF

V: TRBV14
J: TRBJ2-1
CDR3: CASSIGGHEQFF

V: TRBV28
J: TRBJ1-5
CDR3: CASRPGQGFSNQPQHF

V: TRBV27
J: TRBJ1-4
CDR3: CASSLSGRNRLFF

V: TRBV5-5
J: TRBJ1-6
CDR3: CASSLVGFRDSPQNSPLHF

V: TRBV29-1
J: TRBJ2-1
CDR3: CSVVGLASYNEQFF

V: TRBV7-9
J: TRBJ2-1
CDR3: CASSQDRELSYNEQFF

V: TRBV11-2
J: TRBJ2-2
CDR3: CASSSSTSGRGAPGELFF

V: TRBV28
J: TRBJ2-5
CDR3: CASSRLLGLQETQYF

V: TRBV5-1
J: TRBJ2-1
CDR3: CASSFRDSGYNEQFF

V: TRBV7-9
J: TRBJ1-5
CDR3: CASSLGAGNQPQHF

V: TRBV13
J: TRBJ2-2
CDR3: CASRAVENTGELFF

V: TRBV7-6
J: TRBJ2-7
CDR3: CASSLNPPYEQYF

V: TRBV4-3
J: TRBJ2-1
CDR3: CASSQDGSGGYNEQFF

V: TRBV12-3/TRBV12-4
J: TRBJ2-4
CDR3: CASRKPGENIQYF

V: TRBV7-9
J: TRBJ2-7
CDR3: CASSLPLGDPSSYEQYF

V: TRBV5-6
J: TRBJ1-1
CDR3: CASSPGITEAFF

V: TRBV28
J: TRBJ1-2
CDR3: CASSPTLTGADYGYTF

V: TRBV3-1
J: TRBJ2-3
CDR3: CASSQDGDRVPDTQYF

V: TRBV7-9
J: TRBJ2-6
CDR3: CAGAPTIGPRANVLTF

V: TRBV19
J: TRBJ1-5
CDR3: CATAPTVYSNQPQHF

V: TRBV28
J: TRBJ2-7
CDR3: CASRTANRDSYEQYF

V: TRBV6-2/TRBV6-3
J: TRBJ2-7
CDR3: CASSYSSGNRYEQYF

V: TRBV4-3
J: TRBJ2-7
CDR3: CASSQDRTGSYEQYF

V: TRBV28
J: TRBJ2-7
CDR3: CASRNEEGVSYEQYF

V: TRBV3-1
J: TRBJ1-4
CDR3: CASSQPQGGRMYNEKLFF

V: TRBV7-7
J: TRBJ2-5
CDR3: CASSLPAGGYETQYF

V: TRBV28
J: TRBJ2-3
CDR3: CASSSLTSGTGDDTQYF